These 17 T cell receptor beta chains were sequenced from one sample in a study of blood T cell repertoires in COVID-19. The repertoire was sequenced with immunoSEQ multiplex PCR; TCRdb's copy has only in-frame clones and lacks some. The repertoire has around 270,000 clones, 84% of them found once; the top ten carry about 15%. The sequenced sample was peripheral blood. These receptors all stem from a person in their 70s with COVID-19, enrolled during active disease.

V is TRBV15 and J is TRBJ2-3; 7 bases match TRBD1. Germline CDR1 reads LNHNV; CDR2 reads YYDKDF (reference sequence). Trimming took 3 bases from V and 4 from J; bases not matched to a gene: 7. This CDR3 spans 15 amino acids. The CDR3, as DNA: TGTGCCACCAGCAGCCAAACAGGGGATTCAGATACGCAGTATTTT. The encoded protein is CATSSQTGDSDTQYF.

The chain has TRBV2 and TRBJ1-1, with D perhaps TRBD1 (5 bases). The CDR3 is made up of 13 amino acids. Per the germline V gene, CDR1 is SNHLY and CDR2 is FYNNEI. Trimming shortened V by 0 bases and J by 10 bases, and 12 bases separated the two germline ends. CDR3 amino acids: CASSEALTRGAFF. As DNA, the CDR3 is TGTGCCAGCAGTGAAGCACTTACAAGGGGAGCTTTCTTT.

The chain employs TRBV7-2 and TRBJ1-2; TRBD1 agrees at 7 bases. From germline, CDR1 is SGHTA and CDR2 FQGNSA. With V trimmed by 5 bases and J by 5 bases, 11 bases remained unmatched. The CDR3 is 15 amino acids. CDR3 loop: CASSRPRQGTYGYTF. The DNA for the CDR3 is TGTGCCAGCAGCAGACCCCGACAGGGAACTTATGGCTACACCTTC.

DNA of the CDR3: TGTGCCAGCAGTTACTCGAAGGGACAGGGCCACACAGATACGCAGTATTTT. Translated: CASSYSKGQGHTDTQYF. V is TRBV6-2 or TRBV6-3 and J is TRBJ2-3; 9 bases fit TRBD1. Germline assignment: CDR1 MNHEY and CDR2 SVGEGT. The CDR3 is 17 residues long. V shed 0 bases, J shed 2 bases, and the junction held 6 bases outside the gene matches.

This clone has a single count. The V gene is TRBV3-1 (or the pseudogene TRBV3-2), the J gene TRBJ1-2; 8 bases align to TRBD1. In germline, CDR1 is LGHDT, CDR2 YNNKEL (reference sequence). The CDR3 is 15 amino acids. Unmatched junction bases numbered 8, after V lost 1 base and J lost 7 bases. CDR3 sequence: CASSQAAGGLFGYTF. The DNA for the CDR3 is TGTGCCAGCAGCCAAGCGGCAGGGGGCTTGTTTGGCTACACCTTC.

V gene TRBV6-5 combines with J gene TRBJ2-7, with 8 bases identical to TRBD1. This CDR3 is built from 13 residues. Per germline, CDR1 MNHEY and CDR2 SVGAGI. Trimming cost V 6 bases and J 3 bases; bases outside gene matches: 4. CDR3 residues: CASRHGQGYEQYF. The DNA of the CDR3 is TGTGCCAGCAGACACGGACAGGGCTACGAGCAGTACTTC.

The chain has TRBV27 and TRBJ1-1; no definite D call. V gave up 6 bases and J gave up 0 bases, with 8 bases separating them. The CDR3 extends over 13 amino acids. Germline V gene lookup returns CDR1 MNHEY and CDR2 SMNVEV (reference sequence). CDR3 coding DNA: TGTGCCAGCAGCGAGGCGTTGAACACTGAAGCTTTCTTT. Protein product: CASSEALNTEAFF.

This clone came up once. This sequence joins TRBV6-5 and TRBJ2-2; D is uncertain. This CDR3 is 15 amino acids long. Germline CDR1 and CDR2: MNHEY and SVGAGI. Between the trimmed V and J ends, which lost 5 bases and 6 bases, there was a span of 16 bases. The CDR3 loop is CASSTLIMLAGELFF. CDR3 in DNA: TGTGCCAGCAGTACTCTGATTATGTTGGCCGGGGAGCTGTTTTTT.

The genes are TRBV11-2 and TRBJ1-3; 9 nucleotides align to TRBD1. After removal of 3 bases from V and 2 bases from J, the junction contained 5 bases not matched to a gene. The CDR3 runs 16 residues. Germline CDR1 and CDR2: SGHAT and FQNNGV. CDR3 bases: TGTGCCAGCAGCTTGAGACAGGGGGGAACTGGAAACACCATATATTTT. Translation: CASSLRQGGTGNTIYF.

The chain joins TRBV25-1 to TRBJ2-1, with 13 bases identical to TRBD2. Unmatched junction bases numbered 8, after V lost 6 bases and J lost 0 bases. Germline values: CDR1 MGHDK, CDR2 SYGVNS. This CDR3 region has 18 residues. The CDR3 loop reads CASRGLAGPSSSYNEQFF. The CDR3 DNA is TGTGCCAGCAGGGGACTAGCGGGACCTTCTAGCTCCTACAATGAGCAGTTCTTC.

This clone came up once. The chain employs TRBV7-9 and TRBJ1-3; 7 positions agree with TRBD1. CDR1 SEHNR and CDR2 FQNEAQ come from the germline V gene (reference sequence). The length of the CDR3 is 16 residues. V shed 6 bases and J 0 bases; nucleotides not matched to a gene: 8. CDR3 coding DNA: TGTGCCAGCAGAGGGGGCAGGCTGAGCTCTGGAAACACCATATATTTT. Protein product: CASRGGRLSSGNTIYF.

This clone was observed once. The V call is TRBV23-1, the J call TRBJ2-4, with a possible D match to TRBD1 (6 bases). TRBV23-1 is noted as an ORF with a role that remains uncertain. The CDR3 extends over 14 amino acids. V was pared by 2 bases and J by 8 bases, with 13 bases between. The CDR3 sequence is CASSQIRGGYIQYF. DNA of the CDR3: TGCGCCAGCAGTCAAATTCGTGGGGGCTACATTCAGTACTTC.

V usage is TRBV28 and J usage is TRBJ1-6; 7 bases align to TRBD1. The V and J ends lost 6 bases and 9 bases, in that order; junction bases with no gene match: 11. The germline gives CDR1 MDHEN, CDR2 SYDVKM. This CDR3 has 15 residues. CDR3 sequence reads: CASRQTGAKGSPLHF. The CDR3 bases are TGTGCCAGCAGGCAAACAGGGGCCAAGGGTTCACCCCTCCACTTT.

The V call is TRBV7-3, the J call TRBJ2-7, with D maybe TRBD2 (5 bases). Germline V gives CDR1 SGHTA, CDR2 FQGTGA. Trimming left V 2 bases short and J 2 bases short, with 16 bases between. This CDR3 spans 16 amino acids. The CDR3 DNA sequence: TGTGCCAGCAGCTTAGGCCCGGCGGGTACCACCTACGAGCAGTACTTC. As protein: CASSLGPAGTTYEQYF.

The genes are TRBV27 and TRBJ1-6; D remains ambiguous. This CDR3 has 16 amino acids. With 6 bases removed from V and 0 bases from J, the gap between germline ends came to 12 bases. The germline V gene has CDR1 MNHEY and CDR2 SMNVEV (reference sequence). CDR3 DNA: TGTGCCAGCAGGTCCCAGGCGAGCTCCTATAATTCACCCCTCCACTTT. Translating it yields CASRSQASSYNSPLHF.

The rearrangement links TRBV6-5 to TRBJ1-1, with 7 nucleotides matching TRBD1. V shed 1 base and J 3 bases; nucleotides not matched to a gene: 8. CDR3 length equals 16 residues. Germline V CDR1 and CDR2: MNHEY, SVGAGI. The CDR3 protein is CASSYLIGDSDTEAFF. In DNA, the CDR3 is TGTGCCAGCAGTTACTTAATAGGGGACAGCGACACTGAAGCTTTCTTT.

The chain uses TRBV7-6 and TRBJ2-1; a possible D gene is TRBD2 (6 bases). Germline V gene data show CDR1 as SGHVS and CDR2 as FNYEAQ. This CDR3 is built from 15 residues. V lost 1 base to trimming and J lost 6 bases, with 13 bases between them. The CDR3 loop reads CASSLGPGVGNEQFF. The DNA for the CDR3 is TGTGCCAGCAGCTTAGGGCCGGGGGTTGGCAATGAGCAGTTCTTC.